This TCR beta chain was profiled in a study of blood T cells in healthy people across ages. Primed by a sample-barcoded 5' primer and a J-beta primer mix, a second PCR proceeded for about 7 to 11 cycles. All cDNA molecules were each tagged by a template-switch adaptor with 12 random nucleotides. TCRdb independently ran MiXCR on the 5' RACE reads; one entry per CDR3 protein. The sample comprises 850,000 to 1,000,000 distinct CDR3 sequences, 40% to 60% of which are singletons, and around 15% rests with the top ten. V was trimmed by 5 bases and J by 3 bases, leaving 6 bases between them. CDR3 length equals 11 residues. CDR1 and CDR2 (germline): SQVTM, ANQGSEA.

The sequence derives from a man aged 25 to 45 in good health. The rearrangement links TRBV29-1 to TRBJ2-3, with unresolved D. What was sequenced was blood. The CDR3 DNA follows: TGCAGCGTTAGACCAACAGATACGCAGTATTTT. Amino acids: CSVRPTDTQYF.